The clone carrying this T cell receptor beta chain was counted between two and nine times. It was RNA transcripts that yielded the amplified TCR beta CDR3 regions. HTBI primers were the set used in a first-round RT-PCR of the TCR CDR3. MiXCR, applied by TCRdb to the multiplex PCR reads, yields one record per CDR3 protein. The table lists about 350,000 distinct CDR3 sequences, over 12% of them singletons. These data are taken from a study of T cells in Graves' hyperthyroidism and ophthalmopathy. Per the germline V gene, CDR1 is SGHRS and CDR2 is YFSETQ. The CDR3 length is 15 residues. Trimming left V 1 base short and J 5 bases short, with 15 bases between.

The rearrangement links TRBV5-1 to TRBJ2-5, with D perhaps matching TRBD1 or TRBD2 (6 bases each). Sequencing was performed on blood. This TCR came from a woman aged 60 to 75 with Graves' ophthalmopathy. DNA of the CDR3: TGCGCCAGCAGCTTGTACTCAGGGGAGGAGGAGACCCAGTACTTC. It yields the protein CASSLYSGEEETQYF. Variable domain in full (rest from reference TRBV5-1 and TRBJ2-5): KAGVTQTPRYLIKTRGQQVTLSCSPISGHRSVSWYQQTPGQGLQFLFEYFSETQRNKGNFPGRFSGRQFSNSRSEMNVSTLELGDSALYLCASSLYSGEEETQYFGPGTRLLVL.